This T cell receptor beta chain was recorded in a study of Graves' ophthalmopathy and Graves' hyperthyroidism. Study-level findings and limits: Ophthalmopathy progression was predicted by the model at approximately 71% sensitivity and less than 80% specificity.

RNA transcripts were the template, and TCR beta CDR3 regions were amplified from them. HTBI-primed RT-PCR formed the first round, and a multiplex PCR formed the second. One entry per CDR3 protein, called by TCRdb with MiXCR from the multiplex PCR reads. The sample consists of fewer than 650,000 distinct CDR3 sequences, about 24% of them appearing once. This clonotype was counted between two and nine times. Its antigen is not identified. A read error may explain this, as a much larger clone is one base away. The hyperthyroidism patients, aged 18 to 65, had been newly diagnosed, with under 2 months' duration. Each diagnosis was determined on the basis of clinical symptoms, serum thyroxine, TRAb, thyroid ultrasound and orbital computed tomography. The length of the CDR3 is 11 residues. Germline CDR1 reads SGHTA; CDR2 reads FQGNSA.

The sample was peripheral blood. The chain has TRBV7-2 and TRBJ1-1; the D is unclear. This TCR came from a woman younger than 35 with stable Graves' hyperthyroidism. Some clones in this sample may be carry-over from other donors' samples. The DNA of the CDR3 is TGTGCCAGCAGCTTTGGCCCTGAAGCTTCCTTT. Its protein is CASSFGPEASF.